The 22 T cell receptor beta chains reported below all come from one sample, sequenced in a study of blood T cell repertoires in COVID-19. The repertoire was sequenced with immunoSEQ multiplex PCR; TCRdb's copy has only in-frame clones and lacks some. Altogether about 320,000 clones are present, roughly 90% being singletons, with the ten largest covering 2.6%. The sample comprised PBMCs or T cells enriched from blood (not recorded which). The origin of the receptors is a man aged 60 to 69 who had recovered from COVID-19.

The J gene is TRBJ1-1, the V gene TRBV5-4; no firm D call. Per germline, CDR1 SGHNT and CDR2 YYREEE (reference sequence). Trimming left V 4 bases short and J 11 bases short, with 15 bases between. The CDR3 has 12 amino acids. CDR3 residues: CASSRPGSGAFF. CDR3 sequence (DNA): TGTGCCAGCAGCCGCCCGGGAAGTGGGGCTTTCTTT.

The chain combines TRBV4-2 with TRBJ2-2; D call uncertain. Looked up from germline, CDR1 is LGHNA and CDR2 is YNFKEQ. Trimming took off 0 bases at V and 2 bases at J, with 10 bases between the two ends. CDR3 length: 16 residues. CDR3 loop: CASSQEIGANTGELFF. The CDR3 DNA reads as TGTGCCAGCAGCCAAGAAATCGGTGCCAACACCGGGGAGCTGTTTTTT.

V is TRBV11-2 and J is TRBJ1-6; D remains unclear. The CDR3 is 16 residues long. The germline V gene encodes CDR1 SGHAT and CDR2 FQNNGV. Trimming cost V 0 bases and J 6 bases, with 12 bases left between them. The CDR3 here is CASSLDTEIVNSPLHF. In DNA form, the CDR3 reads TGTGCCAGCAGCTTAGATACAGAAATTGTTAATTCACCCCTCCACTTT.

This clone was seen once. The CDR3 DNA reads as TGTGCCAGCAGCGTAAGGCTAGCCGCCGGGGAGCTGTTTTTT. This encodes CASSVRLAAGELFF. The chain employs TRBV9 and TRBJ2-2, with a tentative D call TRBD2 (5 bases). Trimming stripped 1 base from V and 6 bases from J, with 10 bases between. Germline values: CDR1 SGDLS, CDR2 YYNGEE. The CDR3 has 14 amino acids.

The V gene is TRBV19, the J gene TRBJ1-1, with TRBD1 as a possible D gene (5 bases). Looked up from germline, CDR1 is LNHDA and CDR2 is SQIVND (reference sequence). V dropped 3 bases and J dropped 0 bases, with 11 bases sitting between them. The length of the CDR3 is 15 residues. CDR3 residues: CASSIQGSMNTEAFF. CDR3 DNA: TGTGCCAGTAGTATTCAGGGTTCCATGAACACTGAAGCTTTCTTT.

V and J are TRBV24-1 and TRBJ2-1; 10 nucleotides match TRBD2. J was trimmed by 6 bases and V by 3 bases; bases with no gene match: 7. CDR3 length: 16 amino acids. Germline values: CDR1 KGHDR, CDR2 SFDVKD. CDR3 sequence: CATSDATSGTLNEQFF. The CDR3 coding sequence is TGTGCCACCAGTGATGCTACTAGCGGGACGCTCAATGAGCAGTTCTTC.

The rearrangement uses TRBV11-2 and TRBJ1-3; 8 bases are shared with TRBD1. The CDR3 length is 16 residues. The V and J ends lost 1 base and 3 bases, in that order; junction bases with no gene match: 5. Germline V gene sequence: CDR1 SGHAT, CDR2 FQNNGV. The CDR3 sequence is CASSLGGTGFGNTIYF. Here the CDR3 DNA reads TGTGCCAGCAGCTTAGGTGGGACAGGCTTTGGAAACACCATATATTTT.

The chain combines TRBV15 with TRBJ2-7; 7 nucleotides match TRBD1. Germline lookup yields CDR1 LNHNV and CDR2 YYDKDF (reference sequence). This CDR3 spans 15 amino acids. Trimming removed 2 bases from V and 2 bases from J; junction bases left unmatched: 6. In nucleotides, the CDR3 is TGTGCCACCAGCAGAAATACCGGACAGGCCTACGAGCAGTACTTC. Amino acids: CATSRNTGQAYEQYF.

This rearrangement joins TRBV24-1 to TRBJ1-5, with D possibly TRBD1 on 6 matching bases. Germline CDR1 and CDR2: KGHDR and SFDVKD. V lost 4 bases and J 2 bases, leaving 11 bases between the germline ends. The CDR3 extends over 15 amino acids. CDR3 DNA: TGTGCCACCAGTGAAGGGGGTTTAGGCAATCAGCCCCAGCATTTT. Encoded protein: CATSEGGLGNQPQHF.

This clone has only one observation. The genes are TRBV7-9 and TRBJ2-5; no firm D call. Germline lookup yields CDR1 SEHNR and CDR2 FQNEAQ (reference sequence). CDR3 length equals 16 residues. V was pared by 4 bases and J by 4 bases, with 19 bases between. The CDR3 region is CASSSPLSTQVETQYF. The CDR3 DNA is TGTGCCAGCAGCTCCCCTTTGTCCACGCAGGTAGAGACCCAGTACTTC.

The rearrangement uses TRBV7-8 and TRBJ2-7; 10 bases map to TRBD2. CDR3 size: 14 residues. Unmatched junction bases numbered 4, after V lost 5 bases and J lost 3 bases. Germline lookup yields CDR1 SGHVS and CDR2 FQNEAQ. Written as DNA, the CDR3 is TGTGCCAGCAGCCTTAGCGGGGGGAACTACGAGCAGTACTTC. The encoded protein is CASSLSGGNYEQYF.

V is TRBV19 and J is TRBJ2-5; TRBD1 matches 8 bases. V gave up 3 bases and J gave up 5 bases; unmatched junction bases: 8. This CDR3 contains 15 residues. Germline lookup yields CDR1 LNHDA and CDR2 SQIVND (reference sequence). Here the CDR3 reads CASSIRQGYRETQYF. CDR3 bases: TGTGCCAGTAGTATCCGACAGGGGTACCGGGAGACCCAGTACTTC.

The V gene is TRBV14, the J gene TRBJ1-6; a weak D match, TRBD1 (6 bases). The CDR3 has 13 amino acids. CDR1 SGHDN and CDR2 FVKESK come from the germline V gene. V was pared by 5 bases and J by 14 bases, with 16 bases between. CDR3 sequence reads: CASSSYRAAALHF. The CDR3 nucleotides read TGTGCCAGCAGCTCTTACAGGGCTGCGGCCCTCCACTTT.

The V and J genes are TRBV30 and TRBJ1-3; D may be TRBD1 (5 bases). The CDR3 runs 12 residues. The V end was cut by 1 base, the J end by 8 bases, with 9 bases between. CDR1 is GTSNPN and CDR2 is SVGIG in the germline V gene (reference sequence). The CDR3, as DNA: TGTGCCTGGAGTGGCGGGGCAGACACCATATATTTT. Its translation is CAWSGGADTIYF.

This clone was counted once. This sequence joins TRBV18 and TRBJ1-1; the D gene is possibly TRBD1 (6 bases). The germline V and J ends were trimmed by 3 bases and 1 base, with 12 bases remaining between them. Germline assignment: CDR1 KGHSH and CDR2 LQKENI. This CDR3 has 15 amino acids. The DNA for the CDR3 is TGTGCCAGCTCACCTACAGGGATCACGAACACTGAAGCTTTCTTT. This encodes CASSPTGITNTEAFF.

The rearrangement uses TRBV7-2 and TRBJ2-7; D may be TRBD1 (6 bases). Germline values: CDR1 SGHTA, CDR2 FQGNSA. V was shortened by 2 bases and J by 5 bases, with 16 bases between the two germline ends. The CDR3 extends over 15 amino acids. The CDR3 nucleotides read TGTGCCAGCAGCTTAACAGGGCAGGGAAGGAACGAGCAGTACTTC. It specifies CASSLTGQGRNEQYF.

The J gene is TRBJ1-6, the V gene TRBV5-1, with D unresolved. V gave up 4 bases and J gave up 1 base, with 6 bases separating them. CDR1 SGHRS and CDR2 YFSETQ come from the germline V gene. The CDR3 totals 14 residues. This chain's CDR3 is CASSELSYNSPLHF. The CDR3 nucleotides read TGCGCCAGCAGCGAGTTGTCCTATAATTCACCCCTCCACTTT.

The V and J genes are TRBV12-5 and TRBJ1-1; D ambiguous. With 5 bases removed from V and 0 bases from J, the gap between germline ends came to 7 bases. The CDR3 is 13 amino acids. Germline CDR1 and CDR2: LGHNT and FRNRAP. Here the CDR3 reads CASGQALNTEAFF. The CDR3 DNA reads TGTGCTAGTGGTCAAGCACTGAACACTGAAGCTTTCTTT. Variable domain in full (rest from reference TRBV12-5 and TRBJ1-1): DARVTQTPRHKVTEMGQEVTMRCQPILGHNTVFWYRQTMMQGLELLAYFRNRAPLDDSGMPKDRFSAEMPDATLATLKIQPSEPRDSAVYFCASGQALNTEAFFGQGTRLTVV.

This chain connects TRBV5-1 to TRBJ1-6, with 8 bases identical to TRBD1. After removal of 4 bases from V and 10 bases from J, the junction contained 10 bases not matched to a gene. Looked up from germline, CDR1 is SGHRS and CDR2 is YFSETQ. This CDR3 has 15 amino acids. Here the CDR3 DNA reads TGCGCCAGCAGCGAGAGACAGGGGCAAAGCTCACCCCTCCACTTT. Translated: CASSERQGQSSPLHF.

V gene TRBV7-8 combines with J gene TRBJ1-2; D is undetermined. This CDR3 has 15 amino acids. V was pared by 1 base and J by 2 bases, with 11 bases between. The germline gives CDR1 SGHVS, CDR2 FQNEAQ. In DNA form, the CDR3 reads TGTGCCAGCAGCTTAGGTTTATTGCAGAACTATGGCTACACCTTC. It encodes CASSLGLLQNYGYTF.

This sequence joins TRBV9 and TRBJ2-1; 7 bases map to TRBD1. In germline, CDR1 is SGDLS, CDR2 YYNGEE. V shed 3 bases and J 7 bases; nucleotides not matched to a gene: 10. The CDR3 is 15 residues long. As DNA, the CDR3 is TGTGCCAGCAGCGCAGGGACAGTCTGGGGTAATGAGCAGTTCTTC. The encoded protein is CASSAGTVWGNEQFF.

The chain links TRBV6-2 or TRBV6-3 to TRBJ1-5, with TRBD1 identical over 11 bases. The CDR3 sequence is 14 residues long. V was pared by 2 bases and J by 6 bases, with 0 bases of the junction left unmatched. Germline-derived CDR1 and CDR2 are MNHEY and SVGEGT. The CDR3, as DNA: TGTGCCAGCAGTTACGGGACAGGGGGTCAGCCCCAGCATTTT. Residues: CASSYGTGGQPQHF.